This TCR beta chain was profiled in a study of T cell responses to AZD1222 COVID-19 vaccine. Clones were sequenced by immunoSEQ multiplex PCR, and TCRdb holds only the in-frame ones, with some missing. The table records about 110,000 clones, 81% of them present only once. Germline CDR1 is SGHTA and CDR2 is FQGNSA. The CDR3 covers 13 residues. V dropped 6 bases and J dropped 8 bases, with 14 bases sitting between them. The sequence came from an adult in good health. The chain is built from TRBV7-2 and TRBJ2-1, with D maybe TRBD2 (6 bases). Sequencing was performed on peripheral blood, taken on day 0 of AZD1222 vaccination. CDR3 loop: CASSRTGDDEQFF. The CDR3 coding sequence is TGTGCCAGCAGTCGTACGGGAGACGATGAGCAGTTCTTC.